The 23 T cell receptor beta chains below all came from one sample that was sequenced in a study of cytomegalovirus exposure and HLA in healthy donors. Method: immunoSEQ multiplex PCR; TCRdb's copy keeps in-frame clones and lacks some. The sample yields tens of thousands of clones, around 94% seen once. Material: PBMCs. These receptors originate from a woman aged 18 to 35 in good health and CMV-seronegative.

In this sample, this clone turned up once. This sequence joins TRBV30 and TRBJ2-2; 11 positions agree with TRBD1. CDR3 length: 13 residues. Germline V gene sequence: CDR1 GTSNPN, CDR2 SVGIG (reference sequence). The junction had 4 bases not matched to a gene; V was cut back by 8 bases and J by 5 bases. The CDR3 DNA is TGTGCCAGGACAGGGGGCGCAACCGGGGAGCTGTTTTTT. Translation gives CARTGGATGELFF.

This chain joins TRBV11-2 and TRBJ2-1, with 7 nucleotides matching TRBD2. This CDR3 spans 14 amino acids. The germline V gene encodes CDR1 SGHAT and CDR2 FQNNGV. Losses at the gene ends were 8 bases for V and 4 bases for J; bases not matched to a gene: 8. The CDR3, as DNA: TGTGCCAGCCGTACAGCGGGAAGATACAATGAGCAGTTCTTC. Encoded protein: CASRTAGRYNEQFF.

This clone was found once. The gene calls are TRBV6-1 and TRBJ1-6; 8 bases are a match to TRBD1. The ends lost 4 bases at V and 1 base at J; junction bases unmatched: 6. This CDR3 has 17 amino acids. From germline, CDR1 is MNHNS and CDR2 SASEGT. The CDR3 sequence is CASSGQGTLSYNSPLHF. CDR3 sequence (DNA): TGTGCCAGCAGTGGACAGGGGACGTTGTCCTATAATTCACCCCTCCACTTT.

The rearrangement links TRBV7-2 to TRBJ1-4; TRBD1 matches 8 bases. V was pared by 4 bases and J by 7 bases, with 8 bases of the junction left unmatched. The CDR3 spans 15 residues. The V gene's germline CDR1 is SGHTA and CDR2 FQGNSA. CDR3 amino acids: CASSSTGTGGEKLFF. DNA of the CDR3: TGTGCCAGCAGCTCAACCGGGACAGGTGGTGAAAAACTGTTTTTT.

The chain employs TRBV5-1 and TRBJ1-1; TRBD1 agrees at 12 bases. CDR3 length: 14 residues. V gave up 4 bases and J gave up 10 bases; unmatched junction bases: 8. Germline CDR1 reads SGHRS; CDR2 reads YFSETQ. The CDR3 region has the DNA TGCGCCAGCAGCGCCGGGACAGGGGGCGAAGGAGCTTTCTTT. Protein: CASSAGTGGEGAFF. Full variable domain (remainder filled in from reference TRBV5-1 and TRBJ1-1): KAGVTQTPRYLIKTRGQQVTLSCSPISGHRSVSWYQQTPGQGLQFLFEYFSETQRNKGNFPGRFSGRQFSNSRSEMNVSTLELGDSALYLCASSAGTGGEGAFFGQGTRLTVV.

This rearrangement joins TRBV5-6 to TRBJ2-5, with D possibly TRBD2 on 6 matching bases. The V and J ends lost 0 bases and 5 bases respectively, with 23 bases between them. The length of the CDR3 is 18 residues. Germline values: CDR1 SGHDT, CDR2 YYEEEE. Here the CDR3 DNA reads TGTGCCAGCAGCTTGGGGGCAGCGGGCAGGCCTTCAGGGGAGACCCAGTACTTC. Its protein is CASSLGAAGRPSGETQYF.

This chain connects TRBV5-4 to TRBJ2-1; D is unclear. The CDR3 spans 13 residues. Germline V lookup: CDR1 SGHNT, CDR2 YYREEE (reference sequence). V gave up 0 bases and J gave up 8 bases, with 9 bases separating them. CDR3 protein: CASSLVRSDEQFF. The DNA of the CDR3 is TGTGCCAGCAGCTTGGTGCGGAGCGATGAGCAGTTCTTC.

This chain uses TRBV7-9 with TRBJ1-1; TRBD1 matches 11 bases. This CDR3 is built from 14 residues. Trimming removed 6 bases from V and 4 bases from J; junction bases left unmatched: 4. The V gene's germline CDR1 is SEHNR and CDR2 FQNEAQ (reference sequence). CDR3 bases: TGTGCCAGCAGTTGGGACAGGGGGGGCACTGAAGCTTTCTTT. Translation: CASSWDRGGTEAFF.

This rearrangement joins TRBV5-6 to TRBJ2-2, with 7 bases matching TRBD1. The CDR3 has 15 amino acids. Looked up from germline, CDR1 is SGHDT and CDR2 is YYEEEE. Trimming removed 1 base from V and 1 base from J; junction bases left unmatched: 1. CDR3 protein: CASSLRDRNTGELFF. The CDR3 DNA reads as TGTGCCAGCAGCTTGAGGGACAGGAACACCGGGGAGCTGTTTTTT.

The rearrangement uses TRBV5-1 and TRBJ2-5; 7 nucleotides agree with TRBD2. Germline-derived CDR1 and CDR2 are SGHRS and YFSETQ. Trimming took 0 bases from V and 6 from J; bases not matched to a gene: 5. The CDR3 is made up of 14 amino acids. CDR3 region: CASSLDREGQTQYF. CDR3 DNA sequence: TGCGCCAGCAGCTTGGATAGGGAGGGACAGACCCAGTACTTC.

This chain uses TRBV19 with TRBJ1-5, with D perhaps TRBD1 (5 bases). Germline lookup yields CDR1 LNHDA and CDR2 SQIVND (reference sequence). The length of the CDR3 is 13 residues. Between the trimmed V and J ends, which lost 7 bases and 2 bases, there was a span of 9 bases. This CDR3 is CASTGGGNQPQHF. CDR3 bases: TGTGCCAGTACGGGGGGAGGCAATCAGCCCCAGCATTTT.

The V call is TRBV29-1, the J call TRBJ1-5, with D unresolved. V lost 5 bases and J lost 2, with 10 bases in between. Germline V gene lookup returns CDR1 SQVTM and CDR2 ANQGSEA. The CDR3 covers 13 residues. The CDR3: CSVSDGGNQPQHF. The CDR3 bases are TGCAGCGTTTCTGACGGAGGCAATCAGCCCCAGCATTTT.

The chain couples TRBV5-1 to TRBJ2-1; 7 bases are a match to TRBD1. Germline V lookup: CDR1 SGHRS, CDR2 YFSETQ. The CDR3 has 16 residues. The ends lost 0 bases at V and 9 bases at J; junction bases unmatched: 12. CDR3 protein: CASSLGPRQGLSEQFF. CDR3 sequence (DNA): TGCGCCAGCAGCTTGGGCCCCCGACAGGGTTTAAGTGAGCAGTTCTTC.

This chain uses TRBV7-6 with TRBJ2-1; 7 nucleotides line up with TRBD2. With V trimmed by 4 bases and J by 2 bases, 5 bases remained unmatched. CDR3 length equals 15 residues. Germline CDR1 is SGHVS and CDR2 is FNYEAQ. In DNA form, the CDR3 reads TGTGCCAGCAGCTCGCTCCTAGCGGCCTACAATGAGCAGTTCTTC. This sequence encodes CASSSLLAAYNEQFF.

The chain is built from TRBV19 and TRBJ2-3; D may be TRBD1 (6 bases). The CDR3 extends over 16 amino acids. Per the germline V gene, CDR1 is LNHDA and CDR2 is SQIVND (reference sequence). V lost 6 bases and J 0 bases, leaving 16 bases between the germline ends. Written as DNA, the CDR3 is TGTGCCAGTAGCCTCTCTTGGGGGCTCAGCACAGATACGCAGTATTTT. This sequence encodes CASSLSWGLSTDTQYF.

The genes are TRBV2 and TRBJ2-1; 11 positions match TRBD2. This CDR3 has 15 amino acids. Germline loops: CDR1 SNHLY, CDR2 FYNNEI. V dropped 4 bases and J dropped 6; count of bases not matched to a gene: 5. CDR3 in amino acids: CASSVDSGRVNEQFF. CDR3 nucleotide sequence: TGTGCCAGCAGTGTTGATAGCGGGAGGGTCAATGAGCAGTTCTTC. Full variable domain (remainder filled in from reference TRBV2 and TRBJ2-1): EPEVTQTPSHQVTQMGQEVILRCVPISNHLYFYWYRQILGQKVEFLVSFYNNEISEKSEIFDDQFSVERPDGSNFTLKIRSTKLEDSAMYFCASSVDSGRVNEQFFGPGTRLTVL.

V usage is TRBV10-3 and J usage is TRBJ2-7; 10 bases line up with TRBD1. CDR1 and CDR2 from the germline V gene are ENHRY and SYGVKD. The V and J ends lost 5 bases and 2 bases, in that order; junction bases with no gene match: 3. The CDR3 is 14 amino acids. CDR3 bases: TGTGCCATCAGTCCCGGGACAGGGGCCTACGAGCAGTACTTC. Translated: CAISPGTGAYEQYF.

This clone appeared a single time. The rearrangement joins TRBV2 to TRBJ2-7; tentative D call: TRBD2 (6 bases). With 4 bases removed from V and 9 bases from J, the gap between germline ends came to 16 bases. The germline V gene encodes CDR1 SNHLY and CDR2 FYNNEI. This CDR3 has 13 amino acids. The CDR3 DNA follows: TGTGCCAGCAGTGGCCGGGAGACGGGGTGGCAGTACTTC. This gives the protein CASSGRETGWQYF.

This clone showed up many times. This chain joins TRBV29-1 and TRBJ2-2, with TRBD1 identical over 9 bases. This CDR3 has 14 amino acids. Trimming took 4 bases from V and 5 from J; bases not matched to a gene: 5. Germline lookup yields CDR1 SQVTM and CDR2 ANQGSEA. CDR3 amino acids: CSVVTGGDTGELFF. The CDR3 nucleotides read TGCAGCGTTGTTACAGGGGGCGATACCGGGGAGCTGTTTTTT.

This chain uses TRBV9 with TRBJ2-3; perhaps TRBD2 as D (5 bases). The CDR3 is made up of 14 amino acids. Germline V gives CDR1 SGDLS, CDR2 YYNGEE. Trimming shortened V by 2 bases and J by 2 bases, and 9 bases separated the two germline ends. The CDR3 bases are TGTGCCAGCAGCGTCGAGGGCCTCACAGATACGCAGTATTTT. Residues: CASSVEGLTDTQYF.

The V call is TRBV2, the J call TRBJ1-5; D not resolved. This CDR3 comprises 13 residues. Germline CDR1 is SNHLY and CDR2 is FYNNEI. Trimming removed 5 bases from V and 8 bases from J, with 13 bases in between. The CDR3 DNA reads as TGTGCCAGCAGTCCGGATAGCGGGAAGCCCCAGCATTTT. Residues: CASSPDSGKPQHF.

The gene calls are TRBV29-1 and TRBJ1-1; D gene ambiguous. V gave up 7 bases and J gave up 3 bases, with 18 bases separating them. This CDR3 comprises 14 residues. CDR1 is SQVTM and CDR2 is ANQGSEA in the germline V gene. This CDR3 reads CSAGREDWDTEAFF. CDR3 DNA sequence: TGCAGCGCCGGAAGGGAGGACTGGGACACTGAAGCTTTCTTT.

V and J are TRBV15 and TRBJ1-4; D unclear. Germline lookup yields CDR1 LNHNV and CDR2 YYDKDF (reference sequence). CDR3 length equals 13 residues. The germline V and J ends were trimmed by 3 bases and 4 bases, with 6 bases remaining between them. CDR3 protein: CATSREINEKLFF. The CDR3 DNA reads TGTGCCACCAGCAGGGAGATTAATGAAAAACTGTTTTTT.